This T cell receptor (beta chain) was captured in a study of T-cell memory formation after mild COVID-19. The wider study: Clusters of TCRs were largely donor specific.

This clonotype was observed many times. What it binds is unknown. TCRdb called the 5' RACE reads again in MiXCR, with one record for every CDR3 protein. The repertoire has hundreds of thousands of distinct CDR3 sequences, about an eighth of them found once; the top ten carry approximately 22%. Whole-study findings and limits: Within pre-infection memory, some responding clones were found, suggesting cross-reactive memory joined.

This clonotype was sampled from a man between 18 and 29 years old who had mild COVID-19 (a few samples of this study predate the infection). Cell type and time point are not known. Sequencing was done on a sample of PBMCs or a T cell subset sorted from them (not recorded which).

CDR3 DNA sequence: TGTGCCAGTAGTAGGGGCCGGGGGGCCCAAGAGACCCAGTACTTC. Amino acid sequence: CASSRGRGAQETQYF. The rearrangement links TRBV19 to TRBJ2-5; possible D gene TRBD2, 7 bases. The CDR3 has 15 residues. Trimming took off 4 bases at V and 1 base at J, with 13 bases between the two ends. CDR1 LNHDA and CDR2 SQIVND come from the germline V gene (reference sequence).